These 13 T cell receptor beta chains were sequenced from one sample in a study of shared clonotypes between healthy human individuals. The assay was immunoSEQ multiplex PCR, and TCRdb's table has in-frame clones only and misses some. The repertoire consists of about 2 million clones, with roughly 94% occurring once and the leading ten covering 0.1% to 0.15%. Sequencing used naive CD4+ T cells sorted from blood. The subset denotes: CD45RA+ positively selected. These receptors originate from a man between 18 and 29 years old in good health.

The J gene is TRBJ1-5, the V gene TRBV27; D is possibly TRBD1 (5 bases). The germline gives CDR1 MNHEY, CDR2 SMNVEV (reference sequence). The V end was cut by 8 bases, the J end by 4 bases, with 15 bases between. This CDR3 is built from 14 residues. The CDR3 spells CASAFFGANQPQHF. CDR3 in DNA: TGTGCCAGCGCGTTCTTCGGGGCAAATCAGCCCCAGCATTTT.

With regard to this clone: Distinct nucleotide sequences in the sample also encode this CDR3. The chain couples TRBV5-1 to TRBJ1-1; 8 nucleotides agree with TRBD1. CDR3 length equals 15 residues. Germline CDR1 SGHRS, CDR2 YFSETQ. With 0 bases clipped from V and 3 bases from J, the junction kept 4 bases outside the gene matches. In nucleotides, the CDR3 is TGCGCCAGCAGCTTGGGACAGGGGCGGGACACTGAAGCTTTCTTT. Amino acids: CASSLGQGRDTEAFF. The entire variable domain, with the rest obtained from reference TRBV5-1 and TRBJ1-1, is as follows: KAGVTQTPRYLIKTRGQQVTLSCSPISGHRSVSWYQQTPGQGLQFLFEYFSETQRNKGNFPGRFSGRQFSNSRSEMNVSTLELGDSALYLCASSLGQGRDTEAFFGQGTRLTVV.

This clone occurred once. Other DNA sequences in the same sample also yield this CDR3. The CDR3 DNA is TGTGCCAGCAGCCCCGGACAGGATCAGCCCCAGCATTTT. This gives the protein CASSPGQDQPQHF. The chain has TRBV7-9 and TRBJ1-5; 7 bases are shared with TRBD1. The CDR3 totals 13 residues. Germline V CDR1 and CDR2: SEHNR, FQNEAQ (reference sequence). J lost 5 bases, V lost 5 bases, and 3 bases had no gene match.

J is TRBJ2-1 and V is TRBV4-3; D remains unclear. Trimming pared 5 bases from V and 10 bases from J, leaving 21 bases between. CDR1 and CDR2 from the germline V gene are LGHNA and YSLEER. CDR3 length equals 15 residues. In DNA form, the CDR3 reads TGCGCCAGCAGCTACATTGTGGGCACCCGTGGGGAGCAGTTCTTC. Translating gives CASSYIVGTRGEQFF.

V gene TRBV10-3 combines with J gene TRBJ2-7; D gene uncertain. V was pared by 0 bases and J by 5 bases, with 5 bases between. The CDR3 consists of 12 residues. In germline, CDR1 is ENHRY, CDR2 SYGVKD. CDR3 sequence reads: CAISESQDEQYF. DNA for the CDR3: TGTGCCATCAGTGAGTCTCAGGACGAGCAGTACTTC.

For this clone: A read error may produce the germline difference seen at one junction end. The same CDR3 arises from other DNA sequences in this sample as well. The chain combines TRBV5-1 with TRBJ2-1; D is perhaps TRBD2 (6 bases). The CDR3 has 15 residues. CDR1 SGHRS and CDR2 YFSETQ come from the germline V gene. CDR3 bases: TGCGCCAGCAGTTTGGACGGGAGCTCCTACAATGAGCAGTTCTTC. This translates into CASSLDGSSYNEQFF.

In regard to this clone: Other DNA sequences from this sample encode an identical CDR3 as well. The CDR3 region is CASSLGQGSTEAFF. CDR3 DNA: TGTGCCAGCAGCTTGGGGCAGGGTAGCACTGAAGCTTTCTTT. The J gene is TRBJ1-1, the V gene TRBV5-4, with a tentative D call TRBD1 (5 bases). V dropped 0 bases and J dropped 4 bases, with 10 bases sitting between them. The CDR3 extends over 14 amino acids. Germline V gene sequence: CDR1 SGHNT, CDR2 YYREEE (reference sequence).

The genes are TRBV6-1 and TRBJ2-7; 11 bases map to TRBD1. The V segment lost 5 bases and the J segment 7 bases; nucleotides outside the gene matches: 10. The germline V gene has CDR1 MNHNS and CDR2 SASEGT. The CDR3 spans 15 residues. The CDR3 nucleotides read TGTGCCAGCAGTACCGGGACAGGGGGTTTGGGTGAGCAGTACTTC. Its protein is CASSTGTGGLGEQYF.

The rearrangement joins TRBV6-4 to TRBJ1-3; D uncertain. There are 15 residues in the CDR3. Per germline, CDR1 MRHNA and CDR2 SNTAGT. Trimming removed 3 bases from V and 4 bases from J, with 13 bases in between. Here the CDR3 DNA reads TGTGCCAGCAGTGAAAACGCAGCGTACGGAAACACCATATATTTT. Translation: CASSENAAYGNTIYF.

The rearrangement links TRBV4-1 to TRBJ2-7; TRBD2 might be the D (6 bases). V dropped 4 bases and J dropped 2 bases, with 18 bases sitting between them. CDR1 MGHRA and CDR2 YSYEKL come from the germline V gene. The CDR3 runs to 16 residues. The chain's CDR3 is CASSPIPGTETYEQYF. DNA for the CDR3: TGCGCCAGCAGCCCAATCCCCGGGACTGAGACCTACGAGCAGTACTTC.

V is TRBV29-1 and J is TRBJ1-1; D is unresolved. The V gene lost 2 bases and the J gene lost 3 bases, with 10 bases spanning the gap. The CDR3 sequence is 13 residues long. Germline V lookup: CDR1 SQVTM, CDR2 ANQGSEA. In DNA, the CDR3 is TGCAGCGTTGAAATCAAACAGTACACTGAAGCTTTCTTT. This sequence encodes CSVEIKQYTEAFF.

This chain joins TRBV11-2 and TRBJ1-3; 8 bases line up with TRBD1. CDR3 length: 15 amino acids. V lost 5 bases, J lost 1 base, and 4 bases stayed unmatched. The germline V gene encodes CDR1 SGHAT and CDR2 FQNNGV. CDR3 protein: CASSLQGASGNTIYF. CDR3 nucleotide sequence: TGTGCCAGCAGCCTCCAGGGGGCTTCTGGAAACACCATATATTTT.

A word on this clone: Compared with germline, one end of the junction differs, possibly owing to a read error. The rearrangement uses TRBV2 and TRBJ1-1; D unresolved. CDR1 SNHLY and CDR2 FYNNEI come from the germline V gene. This CDR3 comprises 11 residues. CDR3 sequence reads: CASSEGSRRSF. CDR3 in DNA: TGTGCCAGCAGTGAAGGGTCTAGGAGAAGCTTT.